These T cell receptor beta chains were read from a single sample in a study of blood T cell repertoires in COVID-19. Some clones are missing from TCRdb's copy, which holds only in-frame ones; the method was immunoSEQ multiplex PCR. The sample consists of over 150,000 clones, about four fifths of them appearing once. Sequenced input: peripheral blood. These receptors all come from a woman aged 80 or over with COVID-19, enrolled during active disease. CDR3s include the opening cysteine and the closing phenylalanine or tryptophan. A D gene is named only where the DNA matches it firmly. Size values are once, few and many counts, or a class for expanded clones, and some rows have none.

len: 16; v_gene: TRBV6-5; j_gene: TRBJ1-1; abundance: .; d_gene: TRBD1; CDR3aa: CASSYYQDRMNTEAFF; CDR3nt: TGTGCCAGCAGTTACTACCAGGACAGGATGAACACTGAAGCTTTCTTT
len: 15; v_gene: TRBV5-6; j_gene: TRBJ2-5; abundance: few; d_gene: TRBD1; CDR3aa: CASSLLQGNSETQYF; CDR3nt: TGTGCCAGCAGCTTGCTACAGGGGAATTCAGAGACCCAGTACTTC
len: 14; v_gene: TRBV5-1; j_gene: TRBJ1-2; abundance: once; d_gene: TRBD1; CDR3aa: CASSFDRGFYGYTF; CDR3nt: TGCGCCAGCAGCTTCGACAGGGGCTTCTATGGCTACACCTTC
len: 13; v_gene: TRBV27; j_gene: TRBJ2-1; abundance: .; d_gene: .; CDR3aa: CASTPGRYNEQFF; CDR3nt: TGTGCCAGCACCCCAGGCAGATACAATGAGCAGTTCTTC
len: 14; v_gene: TRBV19; j_gene: TRBJ2-1; abundance: .; d_gene: TRBD2; CDR3aa: CASSQTSGNNEQFF; CDR3nt: TGTGCCAGTAGTCAAACTAGCGGGAACAATGAGCAGTTCTTC
len: 15; v_gene: TRBV7-7; j_gene: TRBJ2-1; abundance: once; d_gene: .; CDR3aa: CASSPGTASYNEQFF; CDR3nt: TGTGCTAGCAGCCCCGGGACTGCTTCCTACAATGAGCAGTTCTTC
len: 18; v_gene: TRBV5-1; j_gene: TRBJ2-1; abundance: .; d_gene: TRBD2; CDR3aa: CASSLALAGGPIGNEQFF; CDR3nt: TGCGCCAGCAGCTTGGCACTAGCGGGGGGGCCGATAGGCAATGAGCAGTTCTTC
len: 16; v_gene: TRBV3-1/TRBV3-2; j_gene: TRBJ1-6; abundance: .; d_gene: .; CDR3aa: CASSQVPVPRGSPLHF; CDR3nt: TGTGCCAGCAGCCAAGTTCCGGTCCCTCGGGGTTCACCCCTCCACTTT
len: 15; v_gene: TRBV5-1; j_gene: TRBJ1-6; abundance: .; d_gene: .; CDR3aa: CASSLRQGDNSPLHF; CDR3nt: TGCGCCAGCAGCTTGCGGCAGGGCGATAATTCACCCCTCCACTTT
len: 13; v_gene: TRBV10-3; j_gene: TRBJ1-3; abundance: .; d_gene: .; CDR3aa: CAIRGDSGNTIYF; CDR3nt: TGTGCCATAAGGGGTGACTCTGGAAACACCATATATTTT
len: 17; v_gene: TRBV28; j_gene: TRBJ1-5; abundance: .; d_gene: .; CDR3aa: CASRTLLAGDSNQPQHF; CDR3nt: TGTGCCAGCAGGACTCTACTAGCAGGAGATAGCAATCAGCCCCAGCATTTT
len: 13; v_gene: TRBV9; j_gene: TRBJ1-2; abundance: .; d_gene: TRBD1; CDR3aa: CASSAPGGGGYTF; CDR3nt: TGTGCCAGCAGCGCTCCAGGGGGCGGGGGCTACACCTTC
len: 13; v_gene: TRBV4-1; j_gene: TRBJ2-7; abundance: .; d_gene: .; CDR3aa: CASSQGTSHEQYF; CDR3nt: TGCGCCAGCAGCCAAGGAACTAGCCACGAGCAGTACTTC
len: 15; v_gene: TRBV10-3; j_gene: TRBJ1-6; abundance: .; d_gene: .; CDR3aa: CAISESMEGGSPLHF; CDR3nt: TGTGCCATCAGTGAGTCGATGGAGGGAGGTTCACCCCTCCACTTT
len: 16; v_gene: TRBV21-1; j_gene: TRBJ1-2; abundance: .; d_gene: .; CDR3aa: CASSQRAHRENYGYTF; CDR3nt: TGTGCCAGCAGCCAAAGGGCCCACAGGGAAAACTATGGCTACACCTTC
len: 13; v_gene: TRBV7-3; j_gene: TRBJ1-1; abundance: .; d_gene: .; CDR3aa: CASSLGGDTEAFF; CDR3nt: TGTGCCAGCAGCTTAGGAGGGGACACTGAAGCTTTCTTT
len: 15; v_gene: TRBV7-6; j_gene: TRBJ2-7; abundance: .; d_gene: TRBD1; CDR3aa: CASSRRRDRVNEQYF; CDR3nt: TGTGCCAGCAGCCGGAGACGGGACAGGGTGAACGAGCAGTACTTC
len: 15; v_gene: TRBV28; j_gene: TRBJ2-7; abundance: few; d_gene: TRBD1; CDR3aa: CASSFPSRTGFEQYF; CDR3nt: TGTGCCAGCAGTTTCCCCTCGAGGACAGGGTTCGAGCAGTACTTC
len: 15; v_gene: TRBV28; j_gene: TRBJ2-3; abundance: .; d_gene: TRBD2; CDR3aa: CASSDGLAGKDTQYF; CDR3nt: TGTGCCAGCAGTGATGGACTAGCGGGAAAAGATACGCAGTATTTT
len: 16; v_gene: TRBV19; j_gene: TRBJ2-3; abundance: .; d_gene: TRBD2; CDR3aa: CASSTSGDSGADTQYF; CDR3nt: TGTGCCAGTAGCACTAGCGGGGATAGTGGGGCAGATACGCAGTATTTT
len: 13; v_gene: TRBV29-1; j_gene: TRBJ1-2; abundance: .; d_gene: .; CDR3aa: CSATQGFGGGYTF; CDR3nt: TGCAGCGCGACACAGGGATTCGGTGGTGGCTACACCTTC
len: 13; v_gene: TRBV19; j_gene: TRBJ1-2; abundance: .; d_gene: TRBD1; CDR3aa: CASRQDREGGYTF; CDR3nt: TGTGCCAGTAGACAGGACAGGGAAGGGGGCTACACCTTC
len: 12; v_gene: TRBV9; j_gene: TRBJ1-2; abundance: .; d_gene: .; CDR3aa: CASSPDSYGYTF; CDR3nt: TGTGCCAGCAGCCCCGACAGCTATGGCTACACCTTC
len: 12; v_gene: TRBV14; j_gene: TRBJ2-7; abundance: .; d_gene: .; CDR3aa: CASSQDPAAQYF; CDR3nt: TGTGCCAGCAGCCAAGATCCGGCGGCGCAGTACTTC
len: 12; v_gene: TRBV5-1; j_gene: TRBJ1-2; abundance: few; d_gene: .; CDR3aa: CASSLSNYGYTF; CDR3nt: TGCGCCAGCAGCCTGTCCAACTATGGCTACACCTTC
len: 14; v_gene: TRBV7-9; j_gene: TRBJ1-1; abundance: once; d_gene: .; CDR3aa: CASSLADSNTEAFF; CDR3nt: TGTGCCAGCAGCTTGGCAGACAGCAACACTGAAGCTTTCTTT
len: 14; v_gene: TRBV11-2; j_gene: TRBJ1-3; abundance: once; d_gene: .; CDR3aa: CASSLTGFGNTIYF; CDR3nt: TGTGCCAGCAGCCTTACAGGGTTTGGAAACACCATATATTTT
len: 19; v_gene: TRBV21-1; j_gene: TRBJ2-7; abundance: .; d_gene: .; CDR3aa: CASSNQTGEHLISSYEQYF; CDR3nt: TGTGCCAGCAGCAATCAGACAGGCGAGCATCTTATTTCTTCCTACGAGCAGTACTTC
len: 14; v_gene: TRBV18; j_gene: TRBJ1-4; abundance: .; d_gene: .; CDR3aa: CASSPGTREGKLFF; CDR3nt: TGTGCCAGCTCACCCGGAACCAGGGAGGGAAAACTGTTTTTT
len: 16; v_gene: TRBV7-9; j_gene: TRBJ1-4; abundance: .; d_gene: .; CDR3aa: CASSFGRGARDEKLFF; CDR3nt: TGTGCCAGCAGCTTCGGACGGGGGGCGCGGGACGAAAAACTGTTTTTT
len: 13; v_gene: TRBV11-1; j_gene: TRBJ2-5; abundance: .; d_gene: .; CDR3aa: CASSLIGVETQYF; CDR3nt: TGTGCCAGCAGTCTCATAGGGGTGGAGACCCAGTACTTC
len: 15; v_gene: TRBV5-1; j_gene: TRBJ1-1; abundance: .; d_gene: .; CDR3aa: CASSLDRALNTEAFF; CDR3nt: TGCGCCAGCAGCTTGGACAGGGCCTTGAACACTGAAGCTTTCTTT
len: 15; v_gene: TRBV5-4; j_gene: TRBJ2-7; abundance: once; d_gene: .; CDR3aa: CASSLATGSPYEQYF; CDR3nt: TGTGCCAGCAGCTTGGCTACAGGCTCCCCCTACGAGCAGTACTTC
len: 15; v_gene: TRBV7-6; j_gene: TRBJ1-5; abundance: .; d_gene: .; CDR3aa: CASSLEEYSNQPQHF; CDR3nt: TGTGCCAGCAGCTTAGAGGAGTATAGCAATCAGCCCCAGCATTTT
len: 15; v_gene: TRBV7-2; j_gene: TRBJ2-2; abundance: .; d_gene: .; CDR3aa: CASSLSSGGAGELFF; CDR3nt: TGTGCCAGCAGCTTATCCAGCGGAGGGGCCGGGGAGCTGTTTTTT
len: 12; v_gene: TRBV7-8; j_gene: TRBJ1-2; abundance: .; d_gene: .; CDR3aa: CASSMDRLGYTF; CDR3nt: TGTGCCAGCAGCATGGACAGACTTGGCTACACCTTC
len: 14; v_gene: TRBV2; j_gene: TRBJ1-5; abundance: .; d_gene: TRBD1; CDR3aa: CASRDRGGNQPQHF; CDR3nt: TGTGCCAGCAGGGACAGGGGAGGCAATCAGCCCCAGCATTTT
len: 14; v_gene: TRBV30; j_gene: TRBJ1-5; abundance: .; d_gene: .; CDR3aa: CAWSVTSLNQPQHF; CDR3nt: TGTGCCTGGAGTGTAACCAGTTTAAATCAGCCCCAGCATTTT